This T cell receptor beta chain was recorded in a study of T cell repertoires in cytomegalovirus infection. Study-wide context: HLA-C-restricted CMV epitopes, recently identified, and well-studied HLA-B-restricted ones were used by the study. In public TCR beta signatures, there were indications of both CMV infection and matching HLA type.

In TCRdb, the reads were re-called with MiXCR into one record per CDR3 protein. This sample yields 450,000 to 600,000 distinct CDR3 sequences, of which around 35% are seen a single time; about a sixth belongs to the top ten. About this clonotype: Antigen specificity is unknown.

Looked up from germline, CDR1 is SGHVS and CDR2 is FQNEAQ. The CDR3 is made up of 14 amino acids. The V end lost 0 bases, the J end lost 2 bases, and 6 bases lay between the germline ends. This TCR came from a human donor in good health (CMV status not recorded). Some clones in this sample may be carry-over from other donors' samples. The sequencing here drew on cultured PBMCs, taken from culture after CMV antigen stimulation. The gene calls are TRBV7-8 and TRBJ2-3; D is ambiguous. CDR3 in DNA: TGTGCCAGCAGCTTAGCCTACTTCACAGATACGCAGTATTTT. Its protein product is CASSLAYFTDTQYF.